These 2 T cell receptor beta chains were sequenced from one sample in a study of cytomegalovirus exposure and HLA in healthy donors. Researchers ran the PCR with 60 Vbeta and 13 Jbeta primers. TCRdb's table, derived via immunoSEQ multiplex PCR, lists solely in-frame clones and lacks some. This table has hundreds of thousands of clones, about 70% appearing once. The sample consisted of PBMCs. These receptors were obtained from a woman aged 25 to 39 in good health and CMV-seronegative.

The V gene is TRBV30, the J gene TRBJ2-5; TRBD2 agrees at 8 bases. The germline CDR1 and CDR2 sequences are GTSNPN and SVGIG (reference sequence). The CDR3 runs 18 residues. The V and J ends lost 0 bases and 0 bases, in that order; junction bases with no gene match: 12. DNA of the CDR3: TGTGCCTGGAGTGTAGGCTGGGGCGGGGGGCCAAACCAAGAGACCCAGTACTTC. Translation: CAWSVGWGGGPNQETQYF.

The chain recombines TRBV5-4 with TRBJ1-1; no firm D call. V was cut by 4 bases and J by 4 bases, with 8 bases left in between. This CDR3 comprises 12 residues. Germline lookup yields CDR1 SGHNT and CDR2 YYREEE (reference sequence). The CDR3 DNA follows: TGTGCCAGCAGCATCTACAGCACTGAAGCTTTCTTT. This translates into CASSIYSTEAFF.